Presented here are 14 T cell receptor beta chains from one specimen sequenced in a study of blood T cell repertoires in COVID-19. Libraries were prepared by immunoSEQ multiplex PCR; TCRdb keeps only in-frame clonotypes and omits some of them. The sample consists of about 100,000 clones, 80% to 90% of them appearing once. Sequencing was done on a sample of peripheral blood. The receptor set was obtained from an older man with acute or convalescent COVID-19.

CDR3 coding DNA: TGTGCCAGCAGCCAAGACCACAGGGGCGAGCAGTACTTC. Encoded protein: CASSQDHRGEQYF. V is TRBV14 and J is TRBJ2-7, with 7 bases that match TRBD1. Trimming removed 0 bases from V and 6 bases from J; junction bases left unmatched: 2. From germline, CDR1 is SGHDN and CDR2 FVKESK. The CDR3 consists of 13 residues.

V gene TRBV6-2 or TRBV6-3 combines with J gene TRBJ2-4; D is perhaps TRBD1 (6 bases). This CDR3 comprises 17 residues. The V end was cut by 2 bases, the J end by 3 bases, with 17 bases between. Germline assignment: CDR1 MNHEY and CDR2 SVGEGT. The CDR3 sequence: CASSYTGWGPGKNIQYF. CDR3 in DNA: TGTGCCAGCAGTTACACTGGTTGGGGGCCTGGCAAAAACATTCAGTACTTC.

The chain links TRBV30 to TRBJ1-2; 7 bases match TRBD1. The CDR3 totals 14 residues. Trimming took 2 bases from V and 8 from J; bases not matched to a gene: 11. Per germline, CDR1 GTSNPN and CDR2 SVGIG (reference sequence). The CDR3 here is CAWSRPGGVGGYTF. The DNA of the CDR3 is TGTGCCTGGAGTAGGCCAGGGGGTGTGGGCGGCTACACCTTC.

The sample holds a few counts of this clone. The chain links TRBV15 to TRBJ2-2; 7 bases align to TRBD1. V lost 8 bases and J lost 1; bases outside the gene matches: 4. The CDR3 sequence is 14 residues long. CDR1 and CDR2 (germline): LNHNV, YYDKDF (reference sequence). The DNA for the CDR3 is TGTGCCACCGACCGGGACAGGAACACCGGGGAGCTGTTTTTT. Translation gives CATDRDRNTGELFF.

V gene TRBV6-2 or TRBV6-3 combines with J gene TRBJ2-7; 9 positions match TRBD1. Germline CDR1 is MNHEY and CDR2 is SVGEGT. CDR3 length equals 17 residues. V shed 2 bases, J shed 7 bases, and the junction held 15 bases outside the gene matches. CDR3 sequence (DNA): TGTGCCAGCAGTTACCCTACCACCGGGACAGGGTTTGGAGAGCAGTACTTC. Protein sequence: CASSYPTTGTGFGEQYF.

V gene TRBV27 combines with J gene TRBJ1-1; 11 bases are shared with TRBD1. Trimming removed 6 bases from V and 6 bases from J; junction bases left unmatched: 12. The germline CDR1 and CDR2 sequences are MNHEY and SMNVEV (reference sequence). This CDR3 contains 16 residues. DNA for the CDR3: TGTGCCAGCAGGAGGACAGGGGGCGCGGAGGGGGCTGAAGCTTTCTTT. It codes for CASRRTGGAEGAEAFF.

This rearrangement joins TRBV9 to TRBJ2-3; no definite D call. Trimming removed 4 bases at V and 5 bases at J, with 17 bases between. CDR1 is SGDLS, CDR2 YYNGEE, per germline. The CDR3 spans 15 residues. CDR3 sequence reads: CASSSGSKAGDTQYF. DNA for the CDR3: TGTGCCAGCAGCTCGGGTTCCAAAGCCGGAGATACGCAGTATTTT.

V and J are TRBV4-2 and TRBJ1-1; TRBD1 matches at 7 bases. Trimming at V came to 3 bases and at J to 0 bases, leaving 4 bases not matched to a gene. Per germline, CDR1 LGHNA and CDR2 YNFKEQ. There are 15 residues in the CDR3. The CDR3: CASSHPGQVNTEAFF. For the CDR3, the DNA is TGTGCCAGCAGCCACCCAGGACAGGTGAACACTGAAGCTTTCTTT.

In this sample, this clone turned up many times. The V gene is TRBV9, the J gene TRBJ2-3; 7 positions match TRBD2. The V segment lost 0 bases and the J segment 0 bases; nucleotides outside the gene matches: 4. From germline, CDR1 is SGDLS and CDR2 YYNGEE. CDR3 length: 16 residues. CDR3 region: CASSVEGRGSTDTQYF. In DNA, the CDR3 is TGTGCCAGCAGCGTAGAGGGGCGGGGGAGCACAGATACGCAGTATTTT.

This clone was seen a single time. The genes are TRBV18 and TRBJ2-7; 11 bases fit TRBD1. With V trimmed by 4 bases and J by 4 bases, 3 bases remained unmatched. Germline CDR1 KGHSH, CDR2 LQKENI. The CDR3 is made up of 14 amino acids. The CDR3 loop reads CASSQGQGVYEQYF. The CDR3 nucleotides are TGTGCCAGCTCACAGGGACAGGGGGTGTACGAGCAGTACTTC.

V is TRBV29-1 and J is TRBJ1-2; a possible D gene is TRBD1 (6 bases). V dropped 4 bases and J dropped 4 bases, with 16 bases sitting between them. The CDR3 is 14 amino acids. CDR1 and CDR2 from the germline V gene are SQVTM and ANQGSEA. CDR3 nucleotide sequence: TGCAGCGTTGGGGGGCCAGAGAGGAGCTATGGCTACACCTTC. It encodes CSVGGPERSYGYTF.

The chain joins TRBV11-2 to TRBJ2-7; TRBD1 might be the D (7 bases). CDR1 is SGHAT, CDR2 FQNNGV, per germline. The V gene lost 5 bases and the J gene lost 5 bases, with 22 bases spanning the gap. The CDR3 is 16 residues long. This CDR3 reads CASSRWAGQSFNEQYF. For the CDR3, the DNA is TGTGCCAGCAGCCGCTGGGCGGGACAGTCATTCAACGAGCAGTACTTC. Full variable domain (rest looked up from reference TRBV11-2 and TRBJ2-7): EAGVAQSPRYKIIEKRQSVAFWCNPISGHATLYWYQQILGQGPKLLIQFQNNGVVDDSQLPKDRFSAERLKGVDSTLKIQPAKLEDSAVYLCASSRWAGQSFNEQYFGPGTRLTVT.

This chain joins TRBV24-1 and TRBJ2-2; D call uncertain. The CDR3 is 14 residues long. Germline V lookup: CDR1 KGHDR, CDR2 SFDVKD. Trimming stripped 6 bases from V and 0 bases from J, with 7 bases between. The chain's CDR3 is CATSLRSNTGELFF. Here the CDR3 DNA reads TGTGCCACCAGTTTACGGTCGAACACCGGGGAGCTGTTTTTT.

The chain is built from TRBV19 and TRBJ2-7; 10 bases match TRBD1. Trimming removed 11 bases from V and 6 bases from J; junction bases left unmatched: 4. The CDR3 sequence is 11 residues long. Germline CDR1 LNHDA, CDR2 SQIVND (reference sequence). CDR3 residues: CACGTGAEQYF. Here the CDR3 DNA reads TGTGCCTGCGGGACAGGGGCCGAGCAGTACTTC.